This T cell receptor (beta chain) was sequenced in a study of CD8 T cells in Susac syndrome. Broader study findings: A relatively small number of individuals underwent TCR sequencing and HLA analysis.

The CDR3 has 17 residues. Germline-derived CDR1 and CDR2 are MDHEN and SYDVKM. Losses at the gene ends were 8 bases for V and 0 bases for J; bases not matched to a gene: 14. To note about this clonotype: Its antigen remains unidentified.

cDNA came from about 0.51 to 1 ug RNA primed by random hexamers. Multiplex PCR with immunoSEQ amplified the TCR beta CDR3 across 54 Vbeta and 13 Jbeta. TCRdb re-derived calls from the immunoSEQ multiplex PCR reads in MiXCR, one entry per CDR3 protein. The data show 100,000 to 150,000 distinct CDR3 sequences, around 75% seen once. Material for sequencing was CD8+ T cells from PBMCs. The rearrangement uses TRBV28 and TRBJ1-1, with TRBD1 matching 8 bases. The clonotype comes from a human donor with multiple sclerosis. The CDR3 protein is CASRTGGAGYMNTEAFF. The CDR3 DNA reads TGTGCCAGCCGTACAGGGGGAGCTGGTTACATGAACACTGAAGCTTTCTTT.